Included here is one T cell receptor beta chain sequence, with context. The CDR3 sequence is 15 residues long. The germline CDR1 and CDR2 sequences are SNHLY and FYNNEI. V trimming: 6 bases; J trimming: 8 bases; junction bases outside the gene matches: 10. This specimen belongs to a study of control samples from healthy donors and cancer patients. The repertoire was sequenced with immunoSEQ multiplex PCR; TCRdb's copy has only in-frame clones and lacks some. The sample records around 140,000 clones, more than 80% being singletons. The J gene is TRBJ2-1, the V gene TRBV2; 10 nucleotides align to TRBD2. Sequenced input: blood. This TCR was recovered from a man younger than 30 in good health. The DNA of the CDR3 is TGTGCCAGCAGCAAGCGGGGGGGCGGTTCAGATGAGCAGTTCTTC. Translated: CASSKRGGGSDEQFF.